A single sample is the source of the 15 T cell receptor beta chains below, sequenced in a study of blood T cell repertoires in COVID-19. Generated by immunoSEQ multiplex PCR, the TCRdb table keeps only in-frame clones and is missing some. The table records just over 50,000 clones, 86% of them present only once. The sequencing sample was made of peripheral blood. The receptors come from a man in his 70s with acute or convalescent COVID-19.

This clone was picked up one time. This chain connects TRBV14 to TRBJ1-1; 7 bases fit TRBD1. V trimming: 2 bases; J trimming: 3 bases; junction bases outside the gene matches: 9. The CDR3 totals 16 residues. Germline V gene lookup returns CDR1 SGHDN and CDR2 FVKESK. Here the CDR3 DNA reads TGTGCCAGCAGCCAACAGACAGGGAAGTGGGACACTGAAGCTTTCTTT. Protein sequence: CASSQQTGKWDTEAFF.

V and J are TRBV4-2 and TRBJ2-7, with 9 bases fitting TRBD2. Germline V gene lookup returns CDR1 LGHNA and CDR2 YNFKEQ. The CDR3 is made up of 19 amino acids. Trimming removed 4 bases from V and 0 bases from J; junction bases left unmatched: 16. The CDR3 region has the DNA TGTGCCAGCAGCCCTCACTCACGGCTAGCGGGGTCGTCCTCCTACGAGCAGTACTTC. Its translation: CASSPHSRLAGSSSYEQYF.

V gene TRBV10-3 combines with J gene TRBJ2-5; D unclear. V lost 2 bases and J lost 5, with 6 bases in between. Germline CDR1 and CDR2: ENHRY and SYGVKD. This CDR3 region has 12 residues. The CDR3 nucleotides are TGTGCCATCAGTGAGGCGGCCGAGACCCAGTACTTC. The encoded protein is CAISEAAETQYF.

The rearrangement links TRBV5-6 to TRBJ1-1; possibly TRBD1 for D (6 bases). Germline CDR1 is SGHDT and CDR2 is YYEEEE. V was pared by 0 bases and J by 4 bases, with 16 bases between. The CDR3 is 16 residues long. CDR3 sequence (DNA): TGTGCCAGCAGCTTGGGAGGACAGTCCCGCACCACTGAAGCTTTCTTT. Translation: CASSLGGQSRTTEAFF.

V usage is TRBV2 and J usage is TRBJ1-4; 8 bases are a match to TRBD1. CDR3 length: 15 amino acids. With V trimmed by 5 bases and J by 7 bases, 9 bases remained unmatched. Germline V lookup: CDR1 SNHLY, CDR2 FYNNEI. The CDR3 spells CASSFVGTGVEKLFF. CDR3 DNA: TGTGCCAGCAGTTTCGTGGGGACAGGAGTTGAAAAACTGTTTTTT.

CDR3 DNA: TGTGCCAGCTCACCGGAGGGACTAGCGGGAAATGAGCAGTTCTTC. The encoded protein is CASSPEGLAGNEQFF. J is TRBJ2-1 and V is TRBV18; 13 positions agree with TRBD2. The germline V gene has CDR1 KGHSH and CDR2 LQKENI. Trimming removed 3 bases from V and 7 bases from J; junction bases left unmatched: 3. CDR3 length: 15 amino acids.

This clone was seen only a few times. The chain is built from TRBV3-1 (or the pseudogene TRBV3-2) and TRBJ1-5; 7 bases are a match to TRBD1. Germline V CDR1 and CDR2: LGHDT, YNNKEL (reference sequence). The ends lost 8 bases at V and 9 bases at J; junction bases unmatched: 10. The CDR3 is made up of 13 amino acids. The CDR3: CASQQGNNMPQHF. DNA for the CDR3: TGTGCCAGCCAACAGGGGAATAATATGCCCCAGCATTTT.

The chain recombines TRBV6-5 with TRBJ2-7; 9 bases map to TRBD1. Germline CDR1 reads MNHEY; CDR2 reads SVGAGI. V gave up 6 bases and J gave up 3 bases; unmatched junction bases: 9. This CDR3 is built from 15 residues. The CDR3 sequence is CASRQGQGSGYEQYF. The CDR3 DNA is TGTGCCAGCAGACAGGGACAGGGAAGTGGCTACGAGCAGTACTTC.

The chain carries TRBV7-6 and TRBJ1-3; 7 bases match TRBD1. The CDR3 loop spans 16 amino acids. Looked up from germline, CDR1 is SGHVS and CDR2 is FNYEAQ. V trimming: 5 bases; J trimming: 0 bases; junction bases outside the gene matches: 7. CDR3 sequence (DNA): TGTGCCAGCAGCCGAACAGGGGCGATCTCTGGAAACACCATATATTTT. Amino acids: CASSRTGAISGNTIYF.

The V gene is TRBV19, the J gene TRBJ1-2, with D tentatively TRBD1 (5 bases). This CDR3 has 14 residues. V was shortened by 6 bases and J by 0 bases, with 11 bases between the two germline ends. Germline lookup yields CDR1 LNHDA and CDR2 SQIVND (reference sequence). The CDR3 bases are TGTGCCAGTAGACAGGCCTCAGCTAACTATGGCTACACCTTC. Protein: CASRQASANYGYTF.

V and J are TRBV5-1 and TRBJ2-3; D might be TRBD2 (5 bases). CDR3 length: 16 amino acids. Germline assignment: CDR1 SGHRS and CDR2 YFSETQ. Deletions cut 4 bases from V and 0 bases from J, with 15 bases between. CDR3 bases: TGCGCCAGCAGCCGTACAGCGGCCCCTAGCACAGATACGCAGTATTTT. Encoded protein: CASSRTAAPSTDTQYF. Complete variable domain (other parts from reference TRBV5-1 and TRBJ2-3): KAGVTQTPRYLIKTRGQQVTLSCSPISGHRSVSWYQQTPGQGLQFLFEYFSETQRNKGNFPGRFSGRQFSNSRSEMNVSTLELGDSALYLCASSRTAAPSTDTQYFGPGTRLTVL.

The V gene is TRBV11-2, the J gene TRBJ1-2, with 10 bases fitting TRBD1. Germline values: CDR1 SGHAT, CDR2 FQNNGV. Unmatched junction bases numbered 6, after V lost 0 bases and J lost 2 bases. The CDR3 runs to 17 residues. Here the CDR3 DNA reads TGTGCCAGCAGCTTAGATGGGACAGGGGCTTTAAACTATGGCTACACCTTC. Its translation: CASSLDGTGALNYGYTF.

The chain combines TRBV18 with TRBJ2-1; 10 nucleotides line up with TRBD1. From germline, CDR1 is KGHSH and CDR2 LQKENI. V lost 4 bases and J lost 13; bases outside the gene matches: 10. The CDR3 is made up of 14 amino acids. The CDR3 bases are TGTGCCAGCTCACTCGGGACAGGGGACGGGGATCAGTTCTTC. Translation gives CASSLGTGDGDQFF.

CDR3: CASSSISDSGRPYEQYV. The CDR3 DNA reads as TGTGCCAGCAGCTCCATCTCGGACAGCGGGAGGCCCTACGAGCAGTACGTC. This chain uses TRBV11-2 with TRBJ2-7; 9 bases fit TRBD2. Trimming took 4 bases from V and 2 from J; bases not matched to a gene: 12. The CDR3 loop spans 17 amino acids. The germline V gene has CDR1 SGHAT and CDR2 FQNNGV.

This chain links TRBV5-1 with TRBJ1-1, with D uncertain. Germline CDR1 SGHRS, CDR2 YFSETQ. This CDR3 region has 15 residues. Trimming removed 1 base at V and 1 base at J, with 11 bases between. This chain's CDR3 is CASSLSGNQNTEAFF. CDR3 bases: TGCGCCAGCAGCTTGAGCGGCAACCAGAACACTGAAGCTTTCTTT.